This TCR beta chain came from a study of monozygotic twins with inflammatory bowel disease. Reanalyzing the 5' RACE reads, TCRdb keeps one entry per CDR3 protein, without DNA. Its table lists about 110,000 distinct CDR3 sequences. The germline V gene encodes CDR1 LGHNA and CDR2 YSLEER. The CDR3 extends over 14 amino acids. The receptor was derived from a human donor with ulcerative colitis or Crohn's disease, or a healthy co-twin of an affected twin (not recorded which). The source material was blood. The chain recombines TRBV4-3 with TRBJ1-2. The CDR3 is CASSQDIGYYGYTF.